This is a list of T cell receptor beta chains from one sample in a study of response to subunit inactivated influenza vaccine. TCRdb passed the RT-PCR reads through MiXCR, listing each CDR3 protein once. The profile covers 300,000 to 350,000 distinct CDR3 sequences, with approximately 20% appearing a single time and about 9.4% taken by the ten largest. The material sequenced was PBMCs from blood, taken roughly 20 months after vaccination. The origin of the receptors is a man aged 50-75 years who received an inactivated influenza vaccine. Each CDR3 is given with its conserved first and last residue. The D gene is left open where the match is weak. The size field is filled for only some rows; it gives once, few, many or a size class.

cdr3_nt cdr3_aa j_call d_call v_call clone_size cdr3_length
TGTGCCAGCAGCTTAAAGTATGGCAGGGATCCCCAAACGGCCATATATTTT CASSLKYGRDPQTAIYF TRBJ1-3 - TRBV7-8 few 17
TGTGCCAGCAGCGTGACAGGGGGCGGTGAGCAGTTCTTC CASSVTGGGEQFF TRBJ2-1 TRBD1 TRBV7-3 few 13
TGTGCCAGCAGCCTCAGGGGAATTAGGTCCTACAATGAGCAGTTCTTC CASSLRGIRSYNEQFF TRBJ2-1 - TRBV14 - 16
TGCGCCAGCAGTGATCGGGCAGGGGTGAACACTGAAGCTTTCTTT CASSDRAGVNTEAFF TRBJ1-1 - TRBV10-1 few 15
TGTGCCAGCAGCCTTTTTCTAGGAGGAGAGACCCAGTACTTC CASSLFLGGETQYF TRBJ2-5 - TRBV4-2 - 14
TGTGCCAGCAGCTTGGAGGCGGGCAGGCGTTACTCCTATAATTCACCCCTCCACTTT CASSLEAGRRYSYNSPLHF TRBJ1-6 - TRBV5-4 few 19
TGTGCCAGCAGCCCGGGACAGGCCTACACAGATACGCAGTATTTT CASSPGQAYTDTQYF TRBJ2-3 TRBD1 TRBV7-2 - 15
TGTGCCAGCAGCACCCCTAGGTCCCGATCGAGGGATGGCTACACCTTC CASSTPRSRSRDGYTF TRBJ1-2 - TRBV5-6 few 16
TGCGCCAGCAGCTCCACAGGGACGAGTCTGGAGACCCAGTACTTC CASSSTGTSLETQYF TRBJ2-5 - TRBV5-1 - 15
TGCAGTGCTAGATGGGAGGCTAATCAGCCCCAGCATTTT CSARWEANQPQHF TRBJ1-5 - TRBV20-1 - 13
TGTGCCAGCAGTTTTCAGGGACTAGACACTGAGCAGTTCTTC CASSFQGLDTEQFF TRBJ2-1 TRBD2 TRBV12-3/TRBV12-4 - 14
TGTGCCAGCAGCCTCGGTCCCTGGGGCACTGAAGCTTTCTTT CASSLGPWGTEAFF TRBJ1-1 - TRBV6-1 - 14
TGCGCCAGCAGTGAGTCTGTACCGTACGAGCAGTACTTC CASSESVPYEQYF TRBJ2-7 - TRBV10-2 few 13
TGCGCCAGCAGCCCCAATACACAGGTCGAGACCCAGTACTTC CASSPNTQVETQYF TRBJ2-5 - TRBV4-3 - 14
TGTGCCAGCAGTTTATCGGGAGGCAATGGCGAGCAGTACTTC CASSLSGGNGEQYF TRBJ2-7 TRBD2 TRBV28 few 14
TGTGCCAGCAGCTTAGTATCGGGGGAGCAGTACTTC CASSLVSGEQYF TRBJ2-7 - TRBV7-9 few 12